One and the same sample provided the 17 T cell receptor beta chains below, sequenced in a study of OX40 agonist ivuxolimab in advanced cancers. The repertoire was sequenced with immunoSEQ multiplex PCR; TCRdb's copy has only in-frame clones and lacks some. The sample lists tens of thousands of clones, about 86% occurring once. The specimen comprised CD4+ or CD8+ T cells sorted from blood, sampled in a trial of the OX40 agonist ivuxolimab. Source of these receptors: an adult with an advanced solid tumor such as melanoma, head and neck, liver or kidney cancer.

A single count supports this clone. The chain has TRBV5-4 and TRBJ2-5, with a possible D match to TRBD1 (6 bases). V shed 0 bases and J shed 4 bases, with 16 bases lying between them. This CDR3 has 16 residues. The germline V gene encodes CDR1 SGHNT and CDR2 YYREEE (reference sequence). The CDR3 DNA is TGTGCCAGCAGCTTGGCCGCAGGGGCAAACCCAGAGACCCAGTACTTC. It translates to CASSLAAGANPETQYF.

This chain links TRBV27 with TRBJ2-3, with D hard to call. The length of the CDR3 is 15 residues. The germline V and J ends were trimmed by 4 bases and 0 bases, with 11 bases remaining between them. Germline V lookup: CDR1 MNHEY, CDR2 SMNVEV (reference sequence). The CDR3: CASSSTVYSTDTQYF. CDR3 bases: TGTGCCAGCAGTTCAACAGTTTATAGCACAGATACGCAGTATTTT.

This clone came up once. This rearrangement joins TRBV27 to TRBJ2-2, with D unclear. Germline CDR1 is MNHEY and CDR2 is SMNVEV (reference sequence). The V gene lost 6 bases and the J gene lost 8 bases, with 16 bases spanning the gap. CDR3 length: 14 amino acids. The CDR3 is CASRSDLGSGELFF. The CDR3 coding sequence is TGTGCCAGCAGATCCGACCTGGGGTCAGGGGAGCTGTTTTTT.

The chain combines TRBV29-1 with TRBJ1-5, with a tentative D call TRBD1 (6 bases). The CDR3 covers 14 residues. CDR1 is SQVTM, CDR2 ANQGSEA, per germline. CDR3 coding DNA: TGCAGTGTTCAGGGACAACAAGTTAATCAGCCCCAGCATTTT. Translation: CSVQGQQVNQPQHF.

This chain connects TRBV4-3 to TRBJ1-2; 7 bases are shared with TRBD1. The CDR3 sequence is 14 residues long. The V segment lost 0 bases and the J segment 8 bases; nucleotides outside the gene matches: 6. Germline loops: CDR1 LGHNA, CDR2 YSLEER. The CDR3 region is CASSQDPTGEGYTF. Written as DNA, the CDR3 is TGCGCCAGCAGCCAAGATCCAACAGGGGAGGGCTACACCTTC.

The sample holds many counts of this clone. The chain couples TRBV7-6 to TRBJ1-2; D may be TRBD1 (5 bases). The CDR3 consists of 14 residues. Germline loops: CDR1 SGHVS, CDR2 FNYEAQ. Trimming removed 1 base from V and 4 bases from J, with 10 bases in between. The CDR3 DNA reads TGTGCCAGCAGCTTAGTGGGGGATGGCTATGGCTACACCTTC. This encodes CASSLVGDGYGYTF.

The rearrangement uses TRBV7-9 and TRBJ2-2; D assignment may be TRBD1 or TRBD2 (6 bases each). V lost 7 bases and J 6 bases, leaving 21 bases between the germline ends. The CDR3 is 16 residues long. Germline CDR1 reads SEHNR; CDR2 reads FQNEAQ (reference sequence). The CDR3 here is CASTLPIGGGSGELFF. CDR3 nucleotide sequence: TGTGCCAGCACCCTCCCCATCGGAGGGGGATCCGGGGAGCTGTTTTTT.

V and J are TRBV6-1 and TRBJ2-2; no definite D call. The length of the CDR3 is 13 residues. Germline loops: CDR1 MNHNS, CDR2 SASEGT. V lost 7 bases and J 8 bases, leaving 14 bases between the germline ends. The CDR3 nucleotides read TGTGCCAGCAAGACCCCTTTGGGGGGGGAGCTGTTTTTT. It codes for CASKTPLGGELFF.

The genes are TRBV5-6 and TRBJ2-7; D is unclear. The CDR3 runs 14 residues. V shed 1 base and J shed 4 bases, with 12 bases lying between them. Germline V gene lookup returns CDR1 SGHDT and CDR2 YYEEEE. The chain's CDR3 is CASSLLGSEYEQYV. Here the CDR3 DNA reads TGTGCCAGCAGCTTGTTAGGCTCTGAATACGAGCAGTACGTC.

The chain is built from TRBV2 and TRBJ2-5; 15 bases map to TRBD2. Germline V CDR1 and CDR2: SNHLY, FYNNEI. V lost 6 bases, J lost 0 bases, and 5 bases stayed unmatched. This CDR3 is built from 17 residues. In nucleotides, the CDR3 is TGTGCCAGCAGCCCGGGACTAGCGGGGGGCAACCAAGAGACCCAGTACTTC. This codes for CASSPGLAGGNQETQYF.

The J gene is TRBJ2-5, the V gene TRBV7-9; 9 bases align to TRBD1. The ends lost 4 bases at V and 5 bases at J; junction bases unmatched: 5. Looked up from germline, CDR1 is SEHNR and CDR2 is FQNEAQ (reference sequence). The CDR3 has 14 amino acids. CDR3 DNA: TGTGCCAGCAGCTCGGACAGGGGATGGGAGACCCAGTACTTC. Translation: CASSSDRGWETQYF. The variable domain in full, with the rest retrieved from reference TRBV7-9 and TRBJ2-5, is DTGVSQNPRHKITKRGQNVTFRCDPISEHNRLYWYRQTLGQGPEFLTYFQNEAQLEKSRLLSDRFSAERPKGSFSTLEIQRTEQGDSAMYLCASSSDRGWETQYFGPGTRLLVL.

V is TRBV6-6 and J is TRBJ1-1; possible D gene TRBD1, 5 bases. Trimming took 1 base from V and 0 from J, leaving 9 bases between them. This CDR3 spans 15 amino acids. Germline V gives CDR1 MNHNY, CDR2 SVGAGI (reference sequence). CDR3 sequence: CASSYWRDLNTEAFF. The CDR3 region has the DNA TGTGCCAGCAGTTACTGGAGGGACTTGAACACTGAAGCTTTCTTT.

The chain has TRBV19 and TRBJ2-3; TRBD1 agrees at 8 bases. V lost 5 bases, J lost 1 base, and 5 bases stayed unmatched. The CDR3 sequence is 15 residues long. The germline V gene encodes CDR1 LNHDA and CDR2 SQIVND (reference sequence). CDR3 sequence (DNA): TGTGCCAGTAGTGAATCGGGACAGGGCACAGATACGCAGTATTTT. Protein product: CASSESGQGTDTQYF.

This clone was recorded once. This chain joins TRBV10-3 and TRBJ1-6; TRBD1 is a possible D gene (6 bases). CDR3 length equals 16 residues. The V and J ends lost 3 bases and 1 base respectively, with 10 bases between them. Germline loops: CDR1 ENHRY, CDR2 SYGVKD. CDR3 coding DNA: TGTGCCATCAGTGACAGGGGTAGATCCTATAATTCACCCCTCCACTTT. Translating gives CAISDRGRSYNSPLHF.

V gene TRBV11-2 combines with J gene TRBJ2-3; D might be TRBD1 (5 bases). This CDR3 is 15 amino acids long. Germline-derived CDR1 and CDR2 are SGHAT and FQNNGV. V lost 1 base to trimming and J lost 0 bases, with 8 bases between them. CDR3: CASSLGGRSTDTQYF. In DNA, the CDR3 is TGTGCCAGCAGCTTAGGGGGCAGGAGCACAGATACGCAGTATTTT.

The chain uses TRBV27 and TRBJ2-1, with 8 positions matching TRBD1. V trimming: 4 bases; J trimming: 5 bases; junction bases outside the gene matches: 1. Germline-derived CDR1 and CDR2 are MNHEY and SMNVEV (reference sequence). The CDR3 runs 13 residues. As DNA, the CDR3 is TGTGCCAGCAGTTCGACAGGGGACAATGAGCAGTTCTTC. It is translated as CASSSTGDNEQFF.

The chain recombines TRBV6-5 with TRBJ1-1; D is uncertain. The CDR3 is 16 residues long. CDR1 MNHEY and CDR2 SVGAGI come from the germline V gene. The ends were cut back, 4 bases at V and 3 bases at J, with 18 bases in the middle. CDR3 loop: CASSSGPGEGYTEAFF. The CDR3 DNA reads TGTGCCAGCAGTTCTGGGCCCGGGGAAGGGTACACTGAAGCTTTCTTT.